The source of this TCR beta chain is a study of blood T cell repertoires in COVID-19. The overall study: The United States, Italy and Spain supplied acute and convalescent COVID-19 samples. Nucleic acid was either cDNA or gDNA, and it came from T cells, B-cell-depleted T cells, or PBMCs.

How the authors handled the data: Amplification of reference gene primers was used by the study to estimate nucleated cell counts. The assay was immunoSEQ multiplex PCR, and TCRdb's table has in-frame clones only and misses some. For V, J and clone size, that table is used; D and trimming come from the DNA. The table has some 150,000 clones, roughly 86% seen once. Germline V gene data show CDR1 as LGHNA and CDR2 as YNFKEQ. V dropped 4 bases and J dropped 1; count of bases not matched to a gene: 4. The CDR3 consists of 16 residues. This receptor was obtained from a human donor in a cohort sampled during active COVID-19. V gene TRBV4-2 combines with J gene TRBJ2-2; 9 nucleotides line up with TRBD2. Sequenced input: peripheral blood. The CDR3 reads CASSPLAGLNTGELFF. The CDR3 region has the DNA TGTGCCAGCAGCCCACTAGCGGGCCTGAACACCGGGGAGCTGTTTTTT.